What follows is one TCR beta chain and its context. The antigen remains unidentified. CDR1 MNHEY and CDR2 SMNVEV come from the germline V gene (reference sequence). V lost 3 bases and J 8 bases, leaving 13 bases between the germline ends. The CDR3 is 13 amino acids. This record comes from a study of T cell responses to AZD1222 COVID-19 vaccine. Overall study results and limits: Donors, mostly white British, included more females; clonal diversity was possibly underestimated. The study found Spike-specific TCR breadth and depth rose after two AZD1222 doses. Repertoire samples came only from after the peak T cell response.

Only in-frame clones appear in the TCRdb table, and some are missing; sequencing was by immunoSEQ multiplex PCR. Of about 120,000 clones listed, about 94% were seen once; the top ten hold approximately 2.8%. Sequencing was performed on peripheral blood, taken 28 days after the second AZD1222 dose. The V and J genes are TRBV27 and TRBJ1-1, with D uncertain. The sequence derives from an adult who received the AZD1222 COVID-19 vaccine. CDR3 residues: CASSFTGRGEAFF. CDR3 nucleotide sequence: TGTGCCAGCAGTTTTACCGGGCGGGGAGAAGCTTTCTTT.